This entry is about one TCR beta chain. This record comes from a study of blood T cell repertoires in COVID-19. CDR3 length: 14 residues. Unmatched junction bases numbered 7, after V lost 5 bases and J lost 6 bases. Germline V gene lookup returns CDR1 SGHVS and CDR2 FQNEAQ. In the original processing: Amplification from reference gene primers served as the basis for estimated nucleated cell counts. Sequencing used immunoSEQ multiplex PCR; TCRdb keeps in-frame clones, though not all of them. V, J and clone size are taken as reported in that table, and D and trimming were inferred from the DNA itself. The profile shows about 120,000 clones, approximately 80% of them singletons.

The V call is TRBV7-8, the J call TRBJ2-4; 7 positions match TRBD1. Sequenced: peripheral blood. This TCR came from a human donor in a cohort sampled during active COVID-19. The CDR3 DNA follows: TGTGCCAGCAGCGTCGACAGGGTGGGAAACATTCAGTACTTC. Protein: CASSVDRVGNIQYF.